The clone carrying this T cell receptor beta chain has just a few counts. The antigen is not known. The data derive from a study of cytomegalovirus exposure and HLA in healthy donors. Findings and caveats of the study: Later analysis showed TCR association rates varying by HLA locus, highest for DRB1 and lowest for HLA-C.

Primers: 60 Vbeta forward and 13 Jbeta reverse. Clones were sequenced by immunoSEQ multiplex PCR, and TCRdb holds only the in-frame ones, with some missing. Here the sample spans 110,000 to 150,000 clones, roughly 9.8% being singletons. The germline gives CDR1 KGHSH, CDR2 LQKENI. This CDR3 region has 17 residues. With 3 bases clipped from V and 5 bases from J, the junction kept 14 bases outside the gene matches. The material sequenced was PBMCs. The sequence came from a man in his fifties in good health and CMV-seronegative. This chain links TRBV18 with TRBJ2-7, with 9 bases fitting TRBD1. The CDR3 reads CASSPTATGTGSNEQYF. The CDR3 DNA follows: TGTGCCAGCTCACCTACGGCTACCGGGACAGGGAGCAACGAGCAGTACTTC.